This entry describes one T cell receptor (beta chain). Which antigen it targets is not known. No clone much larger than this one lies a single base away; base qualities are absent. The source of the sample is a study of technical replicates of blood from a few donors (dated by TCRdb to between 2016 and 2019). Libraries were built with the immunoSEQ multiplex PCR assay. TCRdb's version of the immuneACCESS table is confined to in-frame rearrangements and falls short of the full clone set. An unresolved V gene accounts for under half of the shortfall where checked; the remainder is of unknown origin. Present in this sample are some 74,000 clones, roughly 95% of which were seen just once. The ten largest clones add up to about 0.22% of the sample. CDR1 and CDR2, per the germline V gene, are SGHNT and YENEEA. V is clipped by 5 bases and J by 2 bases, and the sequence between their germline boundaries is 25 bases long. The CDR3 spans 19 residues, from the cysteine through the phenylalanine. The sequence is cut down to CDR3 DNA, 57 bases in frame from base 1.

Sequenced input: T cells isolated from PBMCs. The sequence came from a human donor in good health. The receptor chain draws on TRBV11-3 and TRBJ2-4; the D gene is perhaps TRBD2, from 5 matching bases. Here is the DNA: TGTGCCAGCAGCACTAGTCAGCTCATAGGATTCCCCACCAAAAACATTCAGTACTTC. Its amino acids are CASSTSQLIGFPTKNIQYF. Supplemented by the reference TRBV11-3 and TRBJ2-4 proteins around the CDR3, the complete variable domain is EAGVVQSPRYKIIEKKQPVAFWCNPISGHNTLYWYLQNLGQGPELLIRYENEEAVDDSQLPKDRFSAERLKGVDSTLKIQPAELGDSAVYLCASSTSQLIGFPTKNIQYFGAGTRLSVL.